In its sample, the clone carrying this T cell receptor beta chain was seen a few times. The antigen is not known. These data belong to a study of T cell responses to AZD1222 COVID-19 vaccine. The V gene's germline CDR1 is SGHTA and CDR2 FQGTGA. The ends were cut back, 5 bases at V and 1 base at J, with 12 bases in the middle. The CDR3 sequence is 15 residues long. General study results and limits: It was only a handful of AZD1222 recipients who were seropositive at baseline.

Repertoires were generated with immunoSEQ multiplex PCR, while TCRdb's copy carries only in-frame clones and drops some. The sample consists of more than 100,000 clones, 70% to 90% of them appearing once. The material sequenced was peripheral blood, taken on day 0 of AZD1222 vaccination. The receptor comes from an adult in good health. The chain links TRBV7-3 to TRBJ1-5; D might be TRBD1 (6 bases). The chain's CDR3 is CASSPSGGSNQPQHF. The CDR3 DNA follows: TGTGCCAGCAGCCCCTCGGGGGGCAGCAATCAGCCCCAGCATTTT. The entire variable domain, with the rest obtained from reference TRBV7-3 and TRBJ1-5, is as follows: GAGVSQTPSNKVTEKGKYVELRCDPISGHTALYWYRQSLGQGPEFLIYFQGTGAADDSGLPNDRFFAVRPEGSVSTLKIQRTERGDSAVYLCASSPSGGSNQPQHFGDGTRLSIL.